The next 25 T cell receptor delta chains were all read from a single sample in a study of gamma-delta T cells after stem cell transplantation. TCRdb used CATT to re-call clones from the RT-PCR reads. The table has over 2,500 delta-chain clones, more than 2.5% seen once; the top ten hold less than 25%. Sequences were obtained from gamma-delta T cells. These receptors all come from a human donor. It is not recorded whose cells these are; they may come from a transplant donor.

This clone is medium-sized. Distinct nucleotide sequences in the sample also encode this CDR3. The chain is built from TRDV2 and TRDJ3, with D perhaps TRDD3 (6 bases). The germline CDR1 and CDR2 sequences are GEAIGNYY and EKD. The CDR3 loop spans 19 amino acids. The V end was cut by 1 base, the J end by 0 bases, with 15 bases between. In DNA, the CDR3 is TGTGCCTGTGACACGGGCTGGGGTTCGGACTCCTGGGACACCCGACAGATGTTTTTC. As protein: CACDTGWGSDSWDTRQMFF.

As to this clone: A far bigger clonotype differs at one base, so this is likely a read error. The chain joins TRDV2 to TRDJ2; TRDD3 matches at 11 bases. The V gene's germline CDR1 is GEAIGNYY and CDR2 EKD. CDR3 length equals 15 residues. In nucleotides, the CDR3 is TGTGCCCGTGACACCGCTGGGGGATACAGAGCACAACTCTTCTTT. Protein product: CARDTAGGYRAQLFF.

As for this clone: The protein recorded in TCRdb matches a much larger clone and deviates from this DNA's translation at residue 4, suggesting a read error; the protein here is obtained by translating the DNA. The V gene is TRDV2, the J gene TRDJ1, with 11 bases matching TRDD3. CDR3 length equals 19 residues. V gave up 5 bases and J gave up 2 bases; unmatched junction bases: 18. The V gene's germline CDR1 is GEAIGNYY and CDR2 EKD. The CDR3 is CACGSLLGDRSRGTDKLIF. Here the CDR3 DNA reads TGTGCCTGTGGCTCCTTACTGGGGGATAGATCCCGTGGGACCGATAAACTCATCTTT.

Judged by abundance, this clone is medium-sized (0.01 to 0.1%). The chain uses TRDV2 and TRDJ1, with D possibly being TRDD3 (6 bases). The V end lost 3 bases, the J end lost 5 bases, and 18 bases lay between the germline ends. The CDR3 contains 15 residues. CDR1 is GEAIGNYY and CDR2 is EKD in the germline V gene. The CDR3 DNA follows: TGTGCCTGTGACTCAACGGGGGAGAAAAGGGATAAACTCATCTTT. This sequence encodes CACDSTGEKRDKLIF.

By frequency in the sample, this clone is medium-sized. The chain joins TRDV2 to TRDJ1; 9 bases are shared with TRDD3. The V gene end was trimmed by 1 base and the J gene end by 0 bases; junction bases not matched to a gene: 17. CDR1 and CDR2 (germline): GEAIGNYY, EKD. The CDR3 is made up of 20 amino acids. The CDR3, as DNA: TGTGCCTGTGACACGTTGCCACTTGCACTGGGGGACTTGTACACCGATAAACTCATCTTT. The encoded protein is CACDTLPLALGDLYTDKLIF.

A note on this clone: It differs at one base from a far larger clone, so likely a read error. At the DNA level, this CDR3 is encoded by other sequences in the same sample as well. This CDR3 is CACDTVLGASYTDKLIF. The CDR3 DNA follows: TGTGCCTGTGACACCGTGCTGGGGGCCTCGTACACCGATAAGCTCATCTTT. V gene TRDV2 combines with J gene TRDJ1, with TRDD3 identical over 7 bases. CDR3 length: 17 residues. The V gene's germline CDR1 is GEAIGNYY and CDR2 EKD.

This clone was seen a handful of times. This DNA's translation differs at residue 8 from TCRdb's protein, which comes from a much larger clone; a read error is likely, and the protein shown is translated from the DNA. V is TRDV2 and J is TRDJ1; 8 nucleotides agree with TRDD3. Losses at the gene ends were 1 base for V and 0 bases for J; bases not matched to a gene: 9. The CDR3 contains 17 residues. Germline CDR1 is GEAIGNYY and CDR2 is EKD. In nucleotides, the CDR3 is TGTGCCTGTGACACGTTGTTGAGGGATACGTACACCGATAAACTCATCTTT. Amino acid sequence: CACDTLLRDTYTDKLIF.

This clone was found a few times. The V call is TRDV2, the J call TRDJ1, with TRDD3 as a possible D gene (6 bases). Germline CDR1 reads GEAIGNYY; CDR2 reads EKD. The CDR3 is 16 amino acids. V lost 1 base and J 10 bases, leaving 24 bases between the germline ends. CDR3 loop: CACDTVGGNPPRGLIF. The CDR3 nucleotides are TGTGCCTGTGACACTGTTGGGGGGAACCCTCCCCGAGGACTCATCTTT.

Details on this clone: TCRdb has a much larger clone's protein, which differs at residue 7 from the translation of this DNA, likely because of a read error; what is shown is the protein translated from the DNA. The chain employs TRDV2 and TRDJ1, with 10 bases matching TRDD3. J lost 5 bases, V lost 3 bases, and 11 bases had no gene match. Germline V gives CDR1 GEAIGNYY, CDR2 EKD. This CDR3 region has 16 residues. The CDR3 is CACDSLPGDTRDKLIF. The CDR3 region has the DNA TGTGCCTGTGACTCCTTACCGGGGGATACGCGAGATAAACTCATCTTT.

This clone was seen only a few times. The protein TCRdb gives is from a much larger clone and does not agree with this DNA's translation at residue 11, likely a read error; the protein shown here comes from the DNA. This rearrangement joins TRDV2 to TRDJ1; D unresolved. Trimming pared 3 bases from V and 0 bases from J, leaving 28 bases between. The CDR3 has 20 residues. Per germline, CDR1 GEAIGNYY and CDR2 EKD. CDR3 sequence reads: CACDSLASGDAVPYTDKLIF. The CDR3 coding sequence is TGTGCCTGTGACTCCCTTGCGTCTGGCGATGCAGTCCCCTACACCGATAAACTCATCTTT.

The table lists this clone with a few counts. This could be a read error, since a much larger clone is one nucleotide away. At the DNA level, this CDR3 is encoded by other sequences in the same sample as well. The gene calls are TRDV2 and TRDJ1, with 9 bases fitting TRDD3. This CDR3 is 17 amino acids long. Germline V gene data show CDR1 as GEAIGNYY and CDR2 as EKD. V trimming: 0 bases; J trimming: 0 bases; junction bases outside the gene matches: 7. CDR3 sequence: CACDTLLGDPYTDKLIF. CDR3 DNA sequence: TGTGCCTGTGACACCTTACTGGGGGACCCGTACACCGATAAACTCATCTTT.

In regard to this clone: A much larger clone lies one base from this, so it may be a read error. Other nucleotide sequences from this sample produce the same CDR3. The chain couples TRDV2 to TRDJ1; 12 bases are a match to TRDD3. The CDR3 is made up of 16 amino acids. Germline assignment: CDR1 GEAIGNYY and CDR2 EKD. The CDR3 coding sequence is TGTGCCTGTGACAATCTGGGGGATACGCGTACCGACAAACTCATCTTT. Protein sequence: CACDNLGDTRTDKLIF.

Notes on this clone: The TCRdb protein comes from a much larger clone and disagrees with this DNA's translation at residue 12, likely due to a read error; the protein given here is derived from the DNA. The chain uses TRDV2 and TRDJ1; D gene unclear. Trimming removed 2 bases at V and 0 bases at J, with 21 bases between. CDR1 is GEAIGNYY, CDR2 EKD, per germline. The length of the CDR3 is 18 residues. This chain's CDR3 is CACDSVLTPSEHTDKLIF. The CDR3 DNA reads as TGTGCCTGTGACAGCGTACTGACCCCAAGTGAGCACACCGATAAACTCATCTTT.

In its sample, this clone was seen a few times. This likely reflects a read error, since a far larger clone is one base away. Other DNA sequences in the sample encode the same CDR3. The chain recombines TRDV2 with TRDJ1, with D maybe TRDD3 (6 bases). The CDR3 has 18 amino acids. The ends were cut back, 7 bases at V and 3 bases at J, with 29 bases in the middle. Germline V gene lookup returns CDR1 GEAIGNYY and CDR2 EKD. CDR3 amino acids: CACDPLEEAGVIADKLIF. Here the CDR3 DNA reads TGTGCCTGCGACCCTCTGGAAGAGGCTGGGGTAATCGCCGATAAACTCATCTTT.

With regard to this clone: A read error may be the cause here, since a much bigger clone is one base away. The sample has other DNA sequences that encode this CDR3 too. In DNA form, the CDR3 reads TGTGCCTGTGACACCGTTGGCCCTTTTACAAACGATACTCGGGGACTCATCTTT. Its protein product is CACDTVGPFTNDTRGLIF. This rearrangement joins TRDV2 to TRDJ1; D perhaps matches TRDD3 (5 bases). The CDR3 length is 18 residues. Germline CDR1 and CDR2: GEAIGNYY and EKD. Trimming removed 0 bases at V and 10 bases at J, with 29 bases between.

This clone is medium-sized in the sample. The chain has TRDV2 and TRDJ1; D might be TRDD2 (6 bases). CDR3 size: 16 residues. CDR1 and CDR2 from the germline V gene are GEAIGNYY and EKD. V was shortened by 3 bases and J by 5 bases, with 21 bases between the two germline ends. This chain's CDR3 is CACDPLPSRGPDKLIF. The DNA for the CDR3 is TGTGCCTGTGACCCCCTCCCTTCCCGGGGACCTGATAAACTCATCTTT.

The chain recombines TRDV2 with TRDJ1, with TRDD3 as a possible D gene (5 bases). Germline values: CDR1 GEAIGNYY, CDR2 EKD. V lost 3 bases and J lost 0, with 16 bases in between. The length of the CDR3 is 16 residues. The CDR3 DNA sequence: TGTGCCTGTGACTCCCTAGGGGGCCCCTACACCGATAAACTCATCTTT. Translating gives CACDSLGGPYTDKLIF.

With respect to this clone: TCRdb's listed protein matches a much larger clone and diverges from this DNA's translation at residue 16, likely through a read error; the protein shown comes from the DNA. The CDR3 region is CACDTAARTLANTDKPIF. The CDR3 DNA reads as TGTGCCTGTGACACTGCCGCCCGAACCCTCGCAAACACCGATAAACCCATCTTT. The chain combines TRDV2 with TRDJ1, with no clear D. Germline CDR1 GEAIGNYY, CDR2 EKD. The CDR3 totals 18 residues.

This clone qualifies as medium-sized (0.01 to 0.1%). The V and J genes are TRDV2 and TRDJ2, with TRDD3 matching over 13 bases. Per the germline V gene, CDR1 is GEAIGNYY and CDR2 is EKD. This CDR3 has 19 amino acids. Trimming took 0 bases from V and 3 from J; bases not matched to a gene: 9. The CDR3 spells CACDTLLGDTRGVTAQLFF. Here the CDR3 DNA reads TGTGCCTGTGACACCCTACTGGGGGATACGCGGGGTGTGACAGCACAACTCTTCTTT.

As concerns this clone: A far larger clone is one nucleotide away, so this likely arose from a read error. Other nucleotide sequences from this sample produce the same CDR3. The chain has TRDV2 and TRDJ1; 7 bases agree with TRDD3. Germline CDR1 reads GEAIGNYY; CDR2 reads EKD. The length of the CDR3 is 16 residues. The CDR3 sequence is CACDGLGGPYTDKLIF. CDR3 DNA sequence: TGTGCCTGTGACGGTCTGGGGGGCCCATACACCGATAAGCTCATCTTT.

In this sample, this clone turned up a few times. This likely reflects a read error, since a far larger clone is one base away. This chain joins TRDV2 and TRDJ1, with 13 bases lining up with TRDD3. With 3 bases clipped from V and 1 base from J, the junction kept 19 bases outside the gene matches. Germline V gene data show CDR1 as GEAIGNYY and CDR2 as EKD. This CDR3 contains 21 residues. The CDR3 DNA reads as TGTGCCTGTGACCCTCCCAGAAGCTTTACTGGGGGATACGCTTCCACCGATAAACTCATCTTT. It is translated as CACDPPRSFTGGYASTDKLIF.

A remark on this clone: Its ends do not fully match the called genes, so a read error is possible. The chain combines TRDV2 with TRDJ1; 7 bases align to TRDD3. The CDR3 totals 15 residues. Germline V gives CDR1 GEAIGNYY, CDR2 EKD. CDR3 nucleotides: TGTGCCTGTAACACCGTATCCTCGCTGGGGGGCAAACTCATCTTT. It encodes CACNTVSSLGGKLIF.

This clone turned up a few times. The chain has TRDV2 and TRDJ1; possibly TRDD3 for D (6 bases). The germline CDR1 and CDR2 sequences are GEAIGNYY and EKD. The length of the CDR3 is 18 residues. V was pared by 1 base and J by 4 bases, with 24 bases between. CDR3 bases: TGTGCCTGTGACACGGTACCTGGGGTTCAACATAGGAGCGATAAACTCATCTTT. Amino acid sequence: CACDTVPGVQHRSDKLIF.

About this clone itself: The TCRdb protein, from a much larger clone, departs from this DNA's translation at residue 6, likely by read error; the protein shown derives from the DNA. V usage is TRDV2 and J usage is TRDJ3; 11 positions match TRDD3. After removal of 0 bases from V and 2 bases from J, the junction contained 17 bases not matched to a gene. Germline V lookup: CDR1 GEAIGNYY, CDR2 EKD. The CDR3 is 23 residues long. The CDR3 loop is CACDTVMGDTRFRDAWDTRQMFF. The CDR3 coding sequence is TGTGCCTGTGACACCGTAATGGGGGATACGCGGTTTAGGGACGCCTGGGACACCCGACAGATGTTTTTC.

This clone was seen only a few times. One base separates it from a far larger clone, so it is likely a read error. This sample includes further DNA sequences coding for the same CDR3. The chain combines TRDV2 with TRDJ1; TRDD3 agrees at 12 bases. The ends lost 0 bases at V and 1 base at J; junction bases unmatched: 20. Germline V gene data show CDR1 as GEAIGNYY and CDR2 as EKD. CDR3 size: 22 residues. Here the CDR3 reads CACDTGALLGDTGLRGTDKLIF. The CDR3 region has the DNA TGTGCCTGTGACACCGGGGCCCTACTGGGGGATACAGGGCTACGAGGCACCGATAAACTCATCTTT.